The 25 T cell receptor beta chains below come from one sample, sequenced in a study of T cell changes during pregnancy in multiple sclerosis. Generated by immunoSEQ multiplex PCR, the TCRdb table keeps only in-frame clones and is missing some. There are 74,000 or so clones in the sample; over 85% occur only once, and 0.21% lies in the top ten. The source was CD4+ T cells from peripheral blood mononuclear cells, collected before pregnancy. Every receptor here comes from a female donor with multiple sclerosis, enrolled in a pregnancy study.

The gene calls are TRBV2 and TRBJ1-1; 8 bases align to TRBD1. Per the germline V gene, CDR1 is SNHLY and CDR2 is FYNNEI. The V gene end was trimmed by 7 bases and the J gene end by 5 bases; junction bases not matched to a gene: 9. The CDR3 length is 14 residues. The chain's CDR3 is CASTHPGGETEAFF. The CDR3 bases are TGTGCCAGCACCCACCCAGGGGGCGAAACTGAAGCTTTCTTT.

The rearrangement links TRBV19 to TRBJ2-2; 10 bases line up with TRBD1. The germline gives CDR1 LNHDA, CDR2 SQIVND (reference sequence). CDR3 size: 14 residues. The V segment lost 7 bases and the J segment 8 bases; nucleotides outside the gene matches: 7. This CDR3 is CASKRQGAAGELFF. CDR3 DNA: TGTGCCAGTAAAAGACAGGGGGCCGCGGGGGAGCTGTTTTTT.

This clone has just one count. The V call is TRBV27, the J call TRBJ1-5; maybe TRBD1 (5 bases). CDR1 and CDR2 from the germline V gene are MNHEY and SMNVEV (reference sequence). This CDR3 is 13 amino acids long. Deletions cut 6 bases from V and 7 bases from J, with 13 bases between. CDR3 amino acids: CASSLRQFQPQHF. CDR3 bases: TGTGCCAGCAGCCTTAGACAGTTCCAGCCCCAGCATTTT.

The chain carries TRBV4-1 and TRBJ2-1; tentative D call: TRBD2 (8 bases). Between the trimmed V and J ends, which lost 1 base and 7 bases, there was a span of 20 bases. The CDR3 totals 17 residues. The germline CDR1 and CDR2 sequences are MGHRA and YSYEKL. The CDR3 reads CASSQGYGTRGLNEQFF. CDR3 nucleotide sequence: TGCGCCAGCAGCCAAGGATACGGGACTAGGGGGCTGAATGAGCAGTTCTTC.

The rearrangement uses TRBV6-6 and TRBJ2-3; D call uncertain. From germline, CDR1 is MNHNY and CDR2 SVGAGI (reference sequence). This CDR3 has 11 residues. Trimming removed 6 bases at V and 6 bases at J, with 7 bases between. CDR3 nucleotides: TGTGCCAGCAGCCAAATGGATACGCAGTATTTT. As protein: CASSQMDTQYF.

This sequence joins TRBV19 and TRBJ2-1; 7 bases fit TRBD1. The CDR3 extends over 15 amino acids. CDR1 LNHDA and CDR2 SQIVND come from the germline V gene (reference sequence). The V and J ends lost 3 bases and 2 bases, in that order; junction bases with no gene match: 4. The CDR3 DNA sequence: TGTGCCAGTAGTATCGGGCAGGGGGCCTACAATGAGCAGTTCTTC. Translating gives CASSIGQGAYNEQFF. Supplemented by reference TRBV19 and TRBJ2-1, the full variable domain reads DGGITQSPKYLFRKEGQNVTLSCEQNLNHDAMYWYRQDPGQGLRLIYYSQIVNDFQKGDIAEGYSVSREKKESFPLTVTSAQKNPTAFYLCASSIGQGAYNEQFFGPGTRLTVL.

The chain has TRBV7-9 and TRBJ2-1; 10 positions match TRBD1. Per the germline V gene, CDR1 is SEHNR and CDR2 is FQNEAQ (reference sequence). The V and J ends lost 5 bases and 2 bases, in that order; junction bases with no gene match: 9. The CDR3 sequence is 17 residues long. CDR3 amino acids: CASSPRTGGGPYNEQFF. The CDR3 nucleotides are TGTGCCAGCAGCCCGAGGACAGGGGGTGGACCCTACAATGAGCAGTTCTTC.

The CDR3 DNA reads as TGCGCCAGCAGTGAGGGGACAGGGTTCTACAATGAGCAGTTCTTC. Its protein is CASSEGTGFYNEQFF. The rearrangement links TRBV10-1 to TRBJ2-1; 9 nucleotides match TRBD1. V shed 2 bases and J 3 bases; nucleotides not matched to a gene: 2. CDR1 is WNHNN, CDR2 SYGVQD, per germline (reference sequence). This CDR3 region has 15 residues.

V is TRBV4-1 and J is TRBJ2-5, with 7 bases lining up with TRBD2. V shed 0 bases, J shed 9 bases, and the junction held 10 bases outside the gene matches. Looked up from germline, CDR1 is MGHRA and CDR2 is YSYEKL. This CDR3 comprises 15 residues. The CDR3 is CASSQDPGLGGSQYF. The CDR3 DNA is TGCGCCAGCAGCCAAGATCCCGGACTGGGGGGGTCCCAGTACTTC.

V is TRBV7-3 and J is TRBJ1-1; TRBD1 aligns across 7 bases. This CDR3 contains 13 residues. Per germline, CDR1 SGHTA and CDR2 FQGTGA. V lost 4 bases and J lost 11; bases outside the gene matches: 10. CDR3 amino acids: CASSSSTGMEAFF. CDR3 in DNA: TGTGCCAGCAGCTCGTCGACAGGGATGGAGGCTTTCTTT.

This rearrangement joins TRBV7-9 to TRBJ1-2, with 9 bases that match TRBD1. Germline loops: CDR1 SEHNR, CDR2 FQNEAQ (reference sequence). The ends lost 5 bases at V and 6 bases at J; junction bases unmatched: 7. The CDR3 consists of 14 residues. Written as DNA, the CDR3 is TGTGCCAGCAGCAGCCATGACAGGGGGAATGGCTACACCTTC. It codes for CASSSHDRGNGYTF.

The rearrangement uses TRBV9 and TRBJ2-1; TRBD2 aligns across 13 bases. The V gene end was trimmed by 4 bases and the J gene end by 3 bases; junction bases not matched to a gene: 7. This CDR3 has 17 residues. In germline, CDR1 is SGDLS, CDR2 YYNGEE. The CDR3: CASSPWTSGRGYNEQFF. DNA of the CDR3: TGTGCCAGCAGCCCTTGGACTAGCGGGAGAGGCTACAATGAGCAGTTCTTC.

This chain connects TRBV18 to TRBJ2-7; the match to TRBD1 covers 7 bases. Germline V gene sequence: CDR1 KGHSH, CDR2 LQKENI. The CDR3 is 13 residues long. The V and J ends lost 3 bases and 6 bases, in that order; junction bases with no gene match: 5. CDR3 nucleotides: TGTGCCAGCTCACCCCTGACAGGGCTCGAGCAGTACTTC. Amino acid sequence: CASSPLTGLEQYF.

This rearrangement joins TRBV9 to TRBJ1-2, with D hard to call. Germline CDR1 is SGDLS and CDR2 is YYNGEE. Deletions cut 5 bases from V and 5 bases from J, with 13 bases between. CDR3 length: 13 amino acids. DNA of the CDR3: TGTGCCAGCAGTACCGGTGGTAGTTATGGCTACACCTTC. Its protein is CASSTGGSYGYTF. Filled out from reference TRBV9 and TRBJ1-2, the complete variable domain reads DSGVTQTPKHLITATGQRVTLRCSPRSGDLSVYWYQQSLDQGLQFLIQYYNGEERAKGNILERFSAQQFPDLHSELNLSSLELGDSALYFCASSTGGSYGYTFGSGTRLTVV.

V and J are TRBV28 and TRBJ1-1, with 7 bases aligning to TRBD1. The CDR3 contains 16 residues. Unmatched junction bases numbered 8, after V lost 3 bases and J lost 1 base. The germline V gene has CDR1 MDHEN and CDR2 SYDVKM. CDR3 bases: TGTGCCAGCAGTTTCCTCCGCCGGGACAGGAACACTGAAGCTTTCTTT. This translates into CASSFLRRDRNTEAFF.

In its sample, this clone was seen once. The chain recombines TRBV5-1 with TRBJ2-4; D possibly corresponds to TRBD1 (6 bases). V lost 2 bases and J 3 bases, leaving 12 bases between the germline ends. The CDR3 is 15 residues long. Germline values: CDR1 SGHRS, CDR2 YFSETQ. CDR3 loop: CASSFSGVDKNIQYF. The CDR3 DNA reads TGCGCCAGCAGCTTTTCAGGGGTTGACAAAAACATTCAGTACTTC.

The rearrangement uses TRBV2 and TRBJ2-7; TRBD2 is a possible D gene (6 bases). In germline, CDR1 is SNHLY, CDR2 FYNNEI. Trimming shortened V by 6 bases and J by 2 bases, and 11 bases separated the two germline ends. The CDR3 extends over 13 amino acids. The CDR3 nucleotides read TGTGCCAGCAGGGGCGGGGCAACCTACGAGCAGTACTTC. Its translation is CASRGGATYEQYF. Supplemented by reference TRBV2 and TRBJ2-7, the full variable domain reads EPEVTQTPSHQVTQMGQEVILRCVPISNHLYFYWYRQILGQKVEFLVSFYNNEISEKSEIFDDQFSVERPDGSNFTLKIRSTKLEDSAMYFCASRGGATYEQYFGPGTRLTVT.

This clone was recorded only once. The rearrangement uses TRBV5-4 and TRBJ1-5; TRBD1 matches at 8 bases. Germline values: CDR1 SGHNT, CDR2 YYREEE (reference sequence). CDR3 length: 15 residues. Trimming at V came to 4 bases and at J to 1 base, leaving 4 bases not matched to a gene. The CDR3 DNA is TGTGCCAGCAGCCGACGACAGGGGAGCAATCAGCCCCAGCATTTT. Translation gives CASSRRQGSNQPQHF.

The chain recombines TRBV15 with TRBJ2-1, with 7 bases identical to TRBD2. J gave up 8 bases and V 3 bases, and 13 bases lay outside the gene matches. The CDR3 is made up of 16 amino acids. CDR1 LNHNV and CDR2 YYDKDF come from the germline V gene (reference sequence). CDR3 loop: CATSRSLSGIADEQFF. The CDR3, as DNA: TGTGCCACCAGCAGGTCCCTGAGCGGGATCGCCGATGAGCAGTTCTTC.

The chain uses TRBV5-6 and TRBJ2-7; 7 bases align to TRBD1. The CDR3 is made up of 15 amino acids. Germline V CDR1 and CDR2: SGHDT, YYEEEE. With 5 bases clipped from V and 6 bases from J, the junction kept 14 bases outside the gene matches. The CDR3 DNA follows: TGTGCCAGCAGGGGAAGACAGGGAGTCGGCGGCGAGCAGTACTTC. This sequence encodes CASRGRQGVGGEQYF.

This chain uses TRBV6-6 with TRBJ2-5; a possible D gene is TRBD2 (5 bases). Trimming pared 0 bases from V and 3 bases from J, leaving 8 bases between. The germline V gene has CDR1 MNHNY and CDR2 SVGAGI (reference sequence). This CDR3 region has 14 residues. CDR3 DNA: TGTGCCAGCAGTTACTCTCGGCGGGAAGAGACCCAGTACTTC. Amino acids: CASSYSRREETQYF.

This clone was seen only once. The rearrangement joins TRBV30 to TRBJ2-1; 12 nucleotides line up with TRBD2. Germline loops: CDR1 GTSNPN, CDR2 SVGIG (reference sequence). The CDR3 runs to 18 residues. J gave up 0 bases and V 1 base, and 7 bases lay outside the gene matches. CDR3 in DNA: TGTGCCTGGAGTGCATATCTAGCGGGAGGGAGCTCCTACAATGAGCAGTTCTTC. Translation gives CAWSAYLAGGSSYNEQFF. Supplemented by reference TRBV30 and TRBJ2-1, the full variable domain reads SQTIHQWPATLVQPVGSPLSLECTVEGTSNPNLYWYRQAAGRGLQLLFYSVGIGQISSEVPQNLSASRPQDRQFILSSKKLLLSDSGFYLCAWSAYLAGGSSYNEQFFGPGTRLTVL.

The V call is TRBV7-9, the J call TRBJ2-2, with TRBD2 as a possible D gene (6 bases). This CDR3 spans 16 amino acids. Germline loops: CDR1 SEHNR, CDR2 FQNEAQ (reference sequence). V lost 4 bases, J lost 4 bases, and 16 bases lay in between. CDR3 amino acids: CASSWGLAGPTGELFF. CDR3 in DNA: TGTGCCAGCAGCTGGGGTCTGGCGGGACCCACCGGGGAGCTGTTTTTT. The complete variable domain, with remaining parts taken from reference TRBV7-9 and TRBJ2-2, reads DTGVSQNPRHKITKRGQNVTFRCDPISEHNRLYWYRQTLGQGPEFLTYFQNEAQLEKSRLLSDRFSAERPKGSFSTLEIQRTEQGDSAMYLCASSWGLAGPTGELFFGEGSRLTVL.

The chain uses TRBV19 and TRBJ1-5; D possibly corresponds to TRBD1 (5 bases). This CDR3 contains 15 residues. Trimming pared 7 bases from V and 2 bases from J, leaving 15 bases between. Germline V CDR1 and CDR2: LNHDA, SQIVND (reference sequence). DNA of the CDR3: TGTGCCAGTACCCCCACGGGAGGGGGCAATCAGCCCCAGCATTTT. Its protein product is CASTPTGGGNQPQHF.

CDR3 bases: TGCGCCAGCAGCTTGGCCAACCAGCGGGGGGTTTCTGGGGCCAACGTCCTGACTTTC. Translating it yields CASSLANQRGVSGANVLTF. The V call is TRBV5-1, the J call TRBJ2-6; TRBD2 aligns across 9 bases. In germline, CDR1 is SGHRS, CDR2 YFSETQ. The CDR3 loop spans 19 amino acids. V shed 0 bases and J 1 base; nucleotides not matched to a gene: 8.